This T cell receptor (beta chain) was captured by sequencing in a study of early T cells in non-severe SARS-CoV-2 infection (dated by TCRdb to about 2021). Looking at the study overall: TCR sequencing used bulk RNA from unsorted whole blood, so alpha and beta chains could not be paired.

Library method: 5' RACE. The listed sequencing device is NextSeq 500. Unique molecular identifiers were attached to individual cDNA molecules in the TCR library protocol so that sequencing error and PCR bias could be corrected. Both TCR alpha and beta chains were sequenced, and tight co-correlation was observed between alpha and beta sequence abundances in each sample. In the paper's pipeline: Decombinator V4 was used to annotate TCR sequences for V gene, J gene and CDR3. Expanded TCRs were defined as changing significantly between any two time points under a Poisson model with p below 0.0001. TCR abundances were normalised to the total number of TCRs sequenced per sample and were expressed as counts per million. TRAV1-2 paired with TRAJ12, TRAJ20 or TRAJ33 defined MAIT TCRs, while TRAV10 paired with TRAJ18 defined iNKT TCRs. VDJdb, accessed on 1 November 2021, was searched for TCRs annotated for CMV, EBV and SARS-CoV-2, and TCRs annotated for more than one antigen were excluded. Using fastp at Q25 and MiXCR, TCRdb reprocessed the public reads and kept productive beta chains. Rows matching on CDR3 protein sequence are summarized as one entry with the most common DNA and genes. The V and J calls here are based on TCRdb, not the publication. Here the sample has approximately 23,000 distinct CDR3 sequences; more than 4% occur a single time. The ten biggest clones cover around 10% of the sample.

Broad study findings and their caveats: Matching against VDJdb was skewed toward anti-spike CD8 responses, likely underestimated virus-specific expansions, and missed private and CD4 specificities.

A case-control design nested within a healthcare worker cohort in London, UK, was used, with weekly nasopharyngeal swab PCR tests and blood sampling performed. Healthcare workers were recruited during the week of the UK lockdown, between 23 and 31 March 2020, and followed weekly for up to roughly 15 weeks. This clonotype has at least ten counts. Its antigen is currently not known. The input lacks base qualities; no much larger clone sits a single base away. The CDR3 covers 15 residues, taking in both the cysteine and the phenylalanine. Kept here is only the CDR3 DNA, which spans 45 bases and is read in frame from base 1. V loses 6 bases, J loses 4 bases, and the germline ends lie 17 bases apart. Reading the germline V gene gives CDR1 KGHSH and CDR2 LQKENI.

This TCR was recovered from an adult who was a healthcare worker with PCR-confirmed SARS-CoV-2 infection or an uninfected control (not recorded which). The V gene is TRBV18 and the J gene is TRBJ2-3; the D gene is possibly TRBD1 or TRBD2, with 5 bases matching each. What was sequenced was whole blood. The CDR3 corresponds to CASSLALGTADTQYF. The nucleotide sequence reads as follows: TGTGCCAGCTCCCTTGCCCTGGGGACGGCAGATACGCAGTATTTT.